The clone carrying this T cell receptor (beta chain) was seen repeatedly, ten times or more. The V gene lost 8 bases and the J gene lost 4 bases, with 15 bases spanning the gap. The CDR3 has 15 amino acids. Germline V gene sequence: CDR1 MNHEY, CDR2 SVGEGT. The data were obtained in a study of T cells after yellow fever vaccination. MiXCR, applied by TCRdb to the 5' RACE reads, yields one record per CDR3 protein. The table lists about 75,000 distinct CDR3 sequences, 7.3% of them singletons. This sample comprised CD8+ T cells sorted from PBMCs, obtained less than 11 days after the first yellow fever vaccination. The origin of this receptor is a man aged 18 to 35 who received the YFV17D yellow fever vaccine. The rearrangement uses TRBV6-2 or TRBV6-3 and TRBJ1-6; D remains unclear. CDR3: CASWNTVVYNSPLHF. The CDR3 nucleotides read TGTGCCAGCTGGAATACGGTGGTTTATAATTCACCCCTCCACTTT.